This T cell receptor beta chain was captured by sequencing in a study of blood T cells in healthy people across ages. A second about 7 to 11 cycle PCR used barcoded and J-beta primers. TCRdb processed the 5' RACE reads anew with MiXCR; each CDR3 protein has one entry. Seen here are about 800,000 distinct CDR3 sequences, about 62% observed once, and the top ten hold about 20%. The CDR3 is 12 amino acids. Germline trimming cut 3 bases from V and 11 bases from J; bases unmatched to any gene: 7. The V gene's germline CDR1 is SEHNR and CDR2 FQNEAQ (reference sequence). The specimen sequenced was blood. The receptor was derived from a man aged 25-45 years in good health. V usage is TRBV7-9 and J usage is TRBJ2-7, with 7 positions matching TRBD2. The CDR3, as DNA: TGTGCCAGCAGCTTCGGGAGGCGAGGGAAGTACTTC. Protein product: CASSFGRRGKYF.